A single sample is the source of the 15 T cell receptor beta chains below, sequenced in a study of shared clonotypes between healthy human individuals. This table comes from immunoSEQ multiplex PCR, and its TCRdb copy is limited to in-frame clones, with some not included. The repertoire includes roughly 2.2 million clones, approximately 90% of them detected once, and 0.3% to 0.4% sits in the top ten. Material: naive CD4+ T cells from PBMCs. Sample subset: CD45RA+ positively selected. The receptors were sampled from a man aged 18-30 years in good health. Some clones in this sample may be carry-over from other donors' samples.

The chain uses TRBV7-2 and TRBJ2-7; TRBD2 matches 12 bases. In germline, CDR1 is SGHTA, CDR2 FQGNSA. The CDR3 extends over 15 amino acids. Germline trimming cut 1 base from V and 10 bases from J; bases unmatched to any gene: 8. The CDR3 here is CASSLDSSGRAGQYF. The DNA for the CDR3 is TGTGCCAGCAGCTTAGACTCTAGCGGGAGGGCCGGTCAGTACTTC.

The chain uses TRBV7-2 and TRBJ2-2; D ambiguous. Germline loops: CDR1 SGHTA, CDR2 FQGNSA. The CDR3 length is 13 residues. Trimming took off 5 bases at V and 7 bases at J, with 11 bases between the two ends. CDR3 DNA: TGTGCCAGCAGCAATCGGATCGGCGGGGAGCTGTTTTTT. It yields the protein CASSNRIGGELFF.

This clone occurred once. CDR3 in DNA: TGTGCCAGTTGTCGTGACAGCTGGTCGCCCCAGCATTTT. It specifies CASCRDSWSPQHF. The chain recombines TRBV6-5 with TRBJ1-5, with D perhaps matching TRBD1 (5 bases). This CDR3 has 13 amino acids. V lost 9 bases, J lost 9 bases, and 18 bases lay in between. Germline loops: CDR1 MNHEY, CDR2 SVGAGI.

This chain joins TRBV28 and TRBJ1-2, with D perhaps matching TRBD1 (5 bases). Per the germline V gene, CDR1 is MDHEN and CDR2 is SYDVKM. Trimming shortened V by 3 bases and J by 5 bases, and 10 bases separated the two germline ends. This CDR3 is 13 amino acids long. The CDR3 nucleotides are TGTGCCAGCAGTTTTAACAGGTTTTATGGCTACACCTTC. It encodes CASSFNRFYGYTF.

The chain has TRBV15 and TRBJ2-5; D gene ambiguous. CDR1 LNHNV and CDR2 YYDKDF come from the germline V gene (reference sequence). Deletions cut 4 bases from V and 1 base from J, with 7 bases between. The CDR3 runs 13 residues. CDR3 sequence (DNA): TGTGCCACCAGCATCCGGGCCCAAGAGACCCAGTACTTC. It specifies CATSIRAQETQYF.

For the CDR3, the DNA is TGTGCCTGGAGTCCCCGGACGCATGGTGAGCAGTTCTTC. Its protein is CAWSPRTHGEQFF. This chain links TRBV30 with TRBJ2-1, with D hard to call. Trimming left V 2 bases short and J 9 bases short, with 14 bases between. The V gene's germline CDR1 is GTSNPN and CDR2 SVGIG (reference sequence). The CDR3 consists of 13 residues.

V is TRBV4-1 and J is TRBJ1-5; possible D gene TRBD1, 5 bases. Trimming took 2 bases from V and 7 from J, leaving 9 bases between them. The CDR3 runs to 13 residues. Germline CDR1 is MGHRA and CDR2 is YSYEKL. The CDR3 DNA reads TGCGCCAGCAGCCAATTCCAGGGCCAGCCCCAGCATTTT. The encoded protein is CASSQFQGQPQHF.

This chain connects TRBV13 to TRBJ2-7; 8 positions match TRBD2. This CDR3 spans 14 amino acids. Trimming removed 7 bases from V and 4 bases from J; junction bases left unmatched: 9. Germline CDR1 and CDR2: PRHDT and FYEKMQ (reference sequence). The DNA of the CDR3 is TGTGCCAGCAAAGTAAGCGGGAGTCTTTACGAGCAGTACTTC. Its protein product is CASKVSGSLYEQYF.

This chain joins TRBV11-2 and TRBJ1-2, with D hard to call. This CDR3 spans 13 amino acids. V was pared by 4 bases and J by 2 bases, with 8 bases between. In germline, CDR1 is SGHAT, CDR2 FQNNGV. CDR3 loop: CASSSDLNYGYTF. CDR3 in DNA: TGTGCCAGCAGCTCGGACCTAAACTATGGCTACACCTTC.

The V and J genes are TRBV7-2 and TRBJ2-1, with D possibly TRBD2 on 5 matching bases. The CDR3 extends over 15 amino acids. Looked up from germline, CDR1 is SGHTA and CDR2 is FQGNSA. Trimming pared 4 bases from V and 0 bases from J, leaving 10 bases between. The CDR3: CASSSLGNSYNEQFF. The DNA for the CDR3 is TGTGCCAGCAGCTCGCTCGGGAACTCCTACAATGAGCAGTTCTTC.

This chain connects TRBV5-1 to TRBJ2-1; D is ambiguous. Germline V gene sequence: CDR1 SGHRS, CDR2 YFSETQ. The CDR3 loop spans 14 amino acids. V was clipped by 1 base and J by 6 bases, with 11 bases between them. CDR3 DNA sequence: TGCGCCAGCAGCTTGCGGCTAAACGGCAATGAGCAGTTCTTC. It translates to CASSLRLNGNEQFF.

The rearrangement uses TRBV28 and TRBJ2-6; 13 positions match TRBD2. From germline, CDR1 is MDHEN and CDR2 SYDVKM. Germline trimming cut 3 bases from V and 3 bases from J; bases unmatched to any gene: 8. The CDR3 has 19 residues. This CDR3 reads CASSFPFRLAGGGANVLTF. The CDR3 coding sequence is TGTGCCAGCAGTTTCCCCTTTCGACTAGCGGGAGGTGGGGCCAACGTCCTGACTTTC.

J is TRBJ2-7 and V is TRBV5-4, with 10 bases fitting TRBD1. The CDR3 runs to 16 residues. Germline V gene data show CDR1 as SGHNT and CDR2 as YYREEE (reference sequence). V was clipped by 2 bases and J by 4 bases; unmatched bases: 9. The CDR3 loop reads CASSLQPGQGLYEQYF. CDR3 sequence (DNA): TGTGCCAGCAGCTTACAACCGGGACAGGGGCTATACGAGCAGTACTTC.

The chain carries TRBV7-2 and TRBJ2-1; 8 bases fit TRBD1. CDR3 length equals 14 residues. With V trimmed by 5 bases and J by 13 bases, 13 bases remained unmatched. Germline values: CDR1 SGHTA, CDR2 FQGNSA. The CDR3 is CASSPDRGPLPQFF. CDR3 DNA: TGTGCCAGCAGCCCCGACAGGGGTCCTTTGCCCCAGTTCTTC.

The chain is built from TRBV27 and TRBJ2-1; 8 nucleotides align to TRBD2. CDR1 and CDR2 from the germline V gene are MNHEY and SMNVEV (reference sequence). This CDR3 has 18 residues. With 3 bases clipped from V and 0 bases from J, the junction kept 10 bases outside the gene matches. This chain's CDR3 is CASSLGLLADSSYNEQFF. The CDR3 nucleotides read TGTGCCAGCAGTTTGGGATTACTAGCGGACAGCTCCTACAATGAGCAGTTCTTC.